These 15 T cell receptor beta chains were sequenced from one sample in a study of blood T cell repertoires in COVID-19 (TCRdb year 2020). The protocol used for the library was the immunoSEQ multiplex PCR assay. TCRdb took this table from immuneACCESS and kept in-frame rearrangements with V and J called. Such tables lack part of the clones; where checked against another copy, unresolved V genes explain under half of the gap, and the rest is unexplained. The sample table contains 70,000 to 90,000 clones; only one count was recorded for over 65% of them. Of the sample, 2.6% is held by the ten largest clones. The source material was peripheral blood. Receptor source: a human donor with acute or convalescent COVID-19. The donor label of this sample is uncertain.

The chain uses TRBV5-1 and TRBJ1-4; 7 bases map to TRBD1. The germline V gene has CDR1 SGHRS and CDR2 YFSETQ. The CDR3 length is 16 residues. V shed 4 bases, J shed 0 bases, and the junction held 6 bases outside the gene matches. The CDR3 is CASSPLGTATNEKLFF. DNA for the CDR3: TGCGCCAGCAGCCCCCTAGGGACAGCAACTAATGAAAAACTGTTTTTT. Supplemented by reference TRBV5-1 and TRBJ1-4, the full variable domain reads KAGVTQTPRYLIKTRGQQVTLSCSPISGHRSVSWYQQTPGQGLQFLFEYFSETQRNKGNFPGRFSGRQFSNSRSEMNVSTLELGDSALYLCASSPLGTATNEKLFFGSGTQLSVL.

This clone has just one count. The chain employs TRBV7-9 and TRBJ2-3; D is possibly TRBD2 (6 bases). The CDR3 is 14 amino acids. From germline, CDR1 is SEHNR and CDR2 FQNEAQ (reference sequence). The V and J ends lost 4 bases and 5 bases respectively, with 13 bases between them. As DNA, the CDR3 is TGTGCCAGCAGCTCGGAGGGGTTAGGAGATACGCAGTATTTT. Protein product: CASSSEGLGDTQYF.

The chain recombines TRBV10-3 with TRBJ1-6; D is uncertain. Trimming removed 4 bases from V and 7 bases from J, with 14 bases in between. Germline CDR1 is ENHRY and CDR2 is SYGVKD. The CDR3 consists of 15 residues. The CDR3 sequence: CAISGEAGSNSPLHF. For the CDR3, the DNA is TGTGCCATCAGTGGTGAGGCGGGGAGCAATTCACCCCTCCACTTT.

V is TRBV3-1 (or the pseudogene TRBV3-2) and J is TRBJ2-4; 9 bases are a match to TRBD1. The germline V gene has CDR1 LGHDT and CDR2 YNNKEL (reference sequence). Trimming removed 1 base from V and 10 bases from J; junction bases left unmatched: 5. CDR3 length equals 14 residues. The CDR3 coding sequence is TGTGCCAGCAGCCAAGTTTCGGACAGGGGAATTCAGTACTTC. This gives the protein CASSQVSDRGIQYF.

In its sample, this clone was seen once. The chain carries TRBV29-1 and TRBJ2-1, with a weak D call TRBD1 (5 bases). The V end was cut by 6 bases, the J end by 12 bases, with 15 bases between. Germline CDR1 reads SQVTM; CDR2 reads ANQGSEA. The CDR3 runs 11 residues. The CDR3 loop reads CSVADRTGQFF. The CDR3 coding sequence is TGCAGCGTCGCCGACAGAACGGGGCAGTTCTTC.

This rearrangement joins TRBV11-2 to TRBJ2-3; possible D gene TRBD1, 5 bases. This CDR3 region has 15 residues. Germline V CDR1 and CDR2: SGHAT, FQNNGV. The germline V and J ends were trimmed by 0 bases and 7 bases, with 14 bases remaining between them. The CDR3 DNA follows: TGTGCCAGCAGCTTAGATGGGCCAGGGTTTAATACGCAGTATTTT. Its translation is CASSLDGPGFNTQYF. The full variable domain, completed using reference TRBV11-2 and TRBJ2-3, is EAGVAQSPRYKIIEKRQSVAFWCNPISGHATLYWYQQILGQGPKLLIQFQNNGVVDDSQLPKDRFSAERLKGVDSTLKIQPAKLEDSAVYLCASSLDGPGFNTQYFGPGTRLTVL.

V is TRBV11-2 and J is TRBJ1-4; D is unresolved. CDR1 is SGHAT and CDR2 is FQNNGV in the germline V gene. Trimming pared 5 bases from V and 5 bases from J, leaving 18 bases between. The CDR3 extends over 16 amino acids. CDR3 protein: CASSLSSRPANEKLFF. The CDR3 DNA sequence: TGTGCCAGCAGCCTATCCTCTAGGCCCGCGAATGAAAAACTGTTTTTT.

This clone has just one count. The chain uses TRBV5-4 and TRBJ1-1; perhaps TRBD1 as D (6 bases). The V gene's germline CDR1 is SGHNT and CDR2 YYREEE (reference sequence). This CDR3 has 16 amino acids. V was trimmed by 4 bases and J by 1 base, leaving 17 bases between them. The CDR3, as DNA: TGTGCCAGCAGCAATCGCCGAGCCAGGGGGAACACTGAAGCTTTCTTT. The encoded protein is CASSNRRARGNTEAFF.

J is TRBJ2-7 and V is TRBV7-2; D possibly corresponds to TRBD2 (6 bases). This CDR3 has 13 residues. Germline V lookup: CDR1 SGHTA, CDR2 FQGNSA. V lost 1 base to trimming and J lost 3 bases, with 7 bases between them. CDR3: CASSLEEGYEQYV. In DNA, the CDR3 is TGTGCCAGCAGCTTAGAGGAGGGCTACGAGCAGTACGTC.

The V call is TRBV7-9, the J call TRBJ2-3; D may be TRBD2 (5 bases). The ends were cut back, 7 bases at V and 0 bases at J, with 14 bases in the middle. The CDR3 is made up of 15 amino acids. From germline, CDR1 is SEHNR and CDR2 FQNEAQ (reference sequence). The DNA for the CDR3 is TGTGCCAGCACCAGAGGGCTAACAAGCACAGATACGCAGTATTTT. This encodes CASTRGLTSTDTQYF.

The chain recombines TRBV28 with TRBJ2-7, with D maybe TRBD2 (6 bases). The germline V gene encodes CDR1 MDHEN and CDR2 SYDVKM. V lost 8 bases and J 2 bases, leaving 10 bases between the germline ends. The CDR3 spans 12 residues. CDR3 region: CASFGGAYEQYF. DNA for the CDR3: TGTGCCAGCTTCGGGGGAGCCTACGAGCAGTACTTC.

V gene TRBV2 combines with J gene TRBJ2-4, with TRBD1 matching over 7 bases. V was clipped by 4 bases and J by 4 bases; unmatched bases: 7. The CDR3 has 15 residues. Germline V CDR1 and CDR2: SNHLY, FYNNEI. The CDR3 sequence is CASSAQQGSKNIQYF. DNA of the CDR3: TGTGCCAGCAGTGCGCAACAGGGGTCGAAAAACATTCAGTACTTC. Filled out from reference TRBV2 and TRBJ2-4, the complete variable domain reads EPEVTQTPSHQVTQMGQEVILRCVPISNHLYFYWYRQILGQKVEFLVSFYNNEISEKSEIFDDQFSVERPDGSNFTLKIRSTKLEDSAMYFCASSAQQGSKNIQYFGAGTRLSVL.

V and J are TRBV15 and TRBJ2-7, with 7 bases that match TRBD1. CDR1 LNHNV and CDR2 YYDKDF come from the germline V gene (reference sequence). V was clipped by 0 bases and J by 6 bases; unmatched bases: 14. The CDR3 length is 17 residues. The CDR3 DNA is TGTGCCACCAGCAGAGATCGACAGGGTCTCCGTCGGGGCGAGCAGTACTTC. As protein: CATSRDRQGLRRGEQYF.

CDR3 loop: CASSLLRDSYYNEQFF. As DNA, the CDR3 is TGTGCCAGCAGCCTCCTCCGGGACAGTTACTACAATGAGCAGTTCTTC. The chain employs TRBV4-2 and TRBJ2-1; TRBD1 agrees at 7 bases. The trim removed 4 bases at V and 3 bases at J, leaving 9 bases unmatched. The CDR3 spans 16 residues. CDR1 LGHNA and CDR2 YNFKEQ come from the germline V gene.

This chain links TRBV28 with TRBJ2-7; 8 nucleotides match TRBD2. J was trimmed by 0 bases and V by 5 bases; bases with no gene match: 3. CDR1 MDHEN and CDR2 SYDVKM come from the germline V gene. The CDR3 is 14 residues long. The CDR3 is CASSSSGTSYEQYF. In DNA form, the CDR3 reads TGTGCCAGCAGTAGTAGCGGGACCTCCTACGAGCAGTACTTC.